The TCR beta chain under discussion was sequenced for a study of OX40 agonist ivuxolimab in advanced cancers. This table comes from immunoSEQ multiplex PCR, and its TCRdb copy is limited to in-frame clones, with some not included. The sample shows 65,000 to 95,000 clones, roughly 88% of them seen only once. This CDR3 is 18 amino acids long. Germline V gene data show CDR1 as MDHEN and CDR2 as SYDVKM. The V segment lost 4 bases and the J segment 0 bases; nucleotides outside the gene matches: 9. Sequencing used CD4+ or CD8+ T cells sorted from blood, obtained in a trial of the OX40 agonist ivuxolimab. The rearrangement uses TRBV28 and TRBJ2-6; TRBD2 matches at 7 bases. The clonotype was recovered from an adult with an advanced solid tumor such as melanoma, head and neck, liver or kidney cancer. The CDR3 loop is CASSSRLAAASGANVLTF. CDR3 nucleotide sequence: TGTGCCAGCAGTTCTAGACTAGCAGCGGCCTCTGGGGCCAACGTCCTGACTTTC.